This TCR beta chain was observed in a study of T cell responses to AZD1222 COVID-19 vaccine. Overall study findings and caveats: Reports say nearly half of spike-specific TCRs go after unmutated variant regions.

Per germline, CDR1 MNHEY and CDR2 SVGAGI. The J segment lost 4 bases and the V segment lost 4 bases, leaving 4 bases of the junction unmatched. There are 14 residues in the CDR3. Generated by immunoSEQ multiplex PCR, the TCRdb table keeps only in-frame clones and is missing some. This table has 200,000 or so clones, approximately 93% appearing once. Only one count was recorded for this clone. Its antigen is currently unknown. The J gene is TRBJ1-1, the V gene TRBV6-5; TRBD1 matches at 9 bases. The sequence came from an adult who received the AZD1222 COVID-19 vaccine. Source: peripheral blood, taken 28 days after the second AZD1222 dose. The CDR3 here is CASSSTTGGTEAFF. CDR3 bases: TGTGCCAGCAGTTCCACGACAGGGGGCACTGAAGCTTTCTTT.